Below are 28 T cell receptor beta chains sequenced from a single sample in a study of CD4+ T cells in melanoma. TCRdb keeps only in-frame clones here, not all; method: immunoSEQ multiplex PCR. The data show around 110,000 clones, with 92% seen just once and roughly 3.1% held by the top ten. What was sequenced was peripheral blood. The receptors stem from a human donor with melanoma.

This clone appeared once. The chain employs TRBV5-4 and TRBJ1-3, with a weak D call TRBD1 (6 bases). Germline lookup yields CDR1 SGHNT and CDR2 YYREEE (reference sequence). V lost 2 bases and J 4 bases, leaving 10 bases between the germline ends. The CDR3 has 14 residues. The CDR3 protein is CASSFSGAGNTIYF. In DNA form, the CDR3 reads TGTGCCAGCAGCTTTTCAGGGGCCGGAAACACCATATATTTT.

V gene TRBV30 combines with J gene TRBJ2-7; either TRBD1 or TRBD2 may fit D (6 bases each). The CDR3 sequence is 14 residues long. Trimming stripped 5 bases from V and 2 bases from J, with 16 bases between. Germline CDR1 GTSNPN, CDR2 SVGIG (reference sequence). The CDR3 nucleotides read TGTGCCTGGGCCCGGGGGCAGCTTCCCTACGAGCAGTACTTC. Translating it yields CAWARGQLPYEQYF.

This chain uses TRBV10-3 with TRBJ1-1, with 8 bases matching TRBD1. Germline assignment: CDR1 ENHRY and CDR2 SYGVKD. The V segment lost 6 bases and the J segment 0 bases; nucleotides outside the gene matches: 6. The CDR3 runs to 15 residues. The CDR3 DNA sequence: TGTGCCATCAGCCGGACAGGGCGTATGAACACTGAAGCTTTCTTT. This encodes CAISRTGRMNTEAFF.

This chain connects TRBV28 to TRBJ2-7, with D possibly TRBD2 on 7 matching bases. This CDR3 region has 18 residues. V lost 2 bases to trimming and J lost 0 bases, with 20 bases between them. CDR1 and CDR2 from the germline V gene are MDHEN and SYDVKM. For the CDR3, the DNA is TGTGCCAGCAGTTTACGAGGGGGGGTAGCGCCCGTCTCCTACGAGCAGTACTTC. It translates to CASSLRGGVAPVSYEQYF.

The chain couples TRBV7-9 to TRBJ2-6; D ambiguous. The CDR3 is 17 residues long. Trimming stripped 3 bases from V and 1 base from J, with 13 bases between. Germline V gene lookup returns CDR1 SEHNR and CDR2 FQNEAQ (reference sequence). In DNA form, the CDR3 reads TGTGCCAGCAGCTTCGAGGAGATGCTATCTGGGGCCAACGTCCTGACTTTC. Translating it yields CASSFEEMLSGANVLTF.

V and J are TRBV18 and TRBJ1-2; TRBD1 matches at 8 bases. CDR1 is KGHSH and CDR2 is LQKENI in the germline V gene. The J segment lost 6 bases and the V segment lost 6 bases, leaving 18 bases of the junction unmatched. The CDR3 totals 17 residues. In DNA form, the CDR3 reads TGTGCCAGCTCGCAAAAAAGTATCTTAGGACAGGGAAATGGCTACACCTTC. It translates to CASSQKSILGQGNGYTF.

The chain is built from TRBV5-5 and TRBJ1-2, with D possibly being TRBD1 (6 bases). The CDR3 contains 15 residues. Per germline, CDR1 SGHKS and CDR2 YYEKEE (reference sequence). Trimming stripped 3 bases from V and 2 bases from J, with 14 bases between. The CDR3 nucleotides read TGTGCCAGCAGCTGGATACCAACAGGGAACTATGGCTACACCTTC. Protein: CASSWIPTGNYGYTF.

This CDR3 is CASSFRAINEKLFF. CDR3 nucleotide sequence: TGTGCCAGCAGTTTCAGGGCTATTAATGAAAAACTGTTTTTT. The genes are TRBV28 and TRBJ1-4; D might be TRBD1 (5 bases). Looked up from germline, CDR1 is MDHEN and CDR2 is SYDVKM. This CDR3 spans 14 amino acids. The germline V and J ends were trimmed by 3 bases and 4 bases, with 9 bases remaining between them. Complete variable domain (other parts from reference TRBV28 and TRBJ1-4): DVKVTQSSRYLVKRTGEKVFLECVQDMDHENMFWYRQDPGLGLRLIYFSYDVKMKEKGDIPEGYSVSREKKERFSLILESASTNQTSMYLCASSFRAINEKLFFGSGTQLSVL.

The chain has TRBV2 and TRBJ1-6, with D possibly matching TRBD1 (6 bases). Trimming removed 7 bases from V and 10 bases from J, with 20 bases in between. Germline V gives CDR1 SNHLY, CDR2 FYNNEI. This CDR3 contains 15 residues. The CDR3 spells CASKGGYTGLSPLHF. The CDR3 nucleotides are TGTGCCAGCAAAGGAGGGTATACAGGGCTCTCACCCCTCCACTTT.

The chain combines TRBV29-1 with TRBJ1-1; weak D call: TRBD1 (6 bases). In germline, CDR1 is SQVTM, CDR2 ANQGSEA. The V and J ends lost 6 bases and 5 bases respectively, with 10 bases between them. The CDR3 totals 11 residues. The CDR3 nucleotides read TGCAGCGTGGCAGGGGCTACTGAAGCTTTCTTT. Its protein is CSVAGATEAFF.

V is TRBV19 and J is TRBJ2-1; 9 positions match TRBD1. From germline, CDR1 is LNHDA and CDR2 SQIVND (reference sequence). J gave up 7 bases and V 4 bases, and 5 bases lay outside the gene matches. The CDR3 extends over 14 amino acids. DNA of the CDR3: TGTGCCAGTAGTACCGGACAGGGGAAAAATGAGCAGTTCTTC. It yields the protein CASSTGQGKNEQFF.

This chain uses TRBV14 with TRBJ2-3, with D perhaps matching TRBD1 (6 bases). Trimming pared 4 bases from V and 3 bases from J, leaving 11 bases between. The germline gives CDR1 SGHDN, CDR2 FVKESK. The CDR3 covers 14 residues. The CDR3 DNA reads as TGTGCCAGCAGCCCCAGGCAGGGGACAGATACGCAGTATTTT. Its protein product is CASSPRQGTDTQYF.

This chain uses TRBV7-3 with TRBJ2-3; D not resolved. Deletions cut 5 bases from V and 1 base from J, with 7 bases between. The CDR3 is 13 amino acids. Germline assignment: CDR1 SGHTA and CDR2 FQGTGA. CDR3 nucleotide sequence: TGTGCCAGCAGCGAGGTTGGCACAGATACGCAGTATTTT. It encodes CASSEVGTDTQYF.

The chain recombines TRBV27 with TRBJ2-1; D ambiguous. With 4 bases removed from V and 10 bases from J, the gap between germline ends came to 17 bases. Germline V gives CDR1 MNHEY, CDR2 SMNVEV (reference sequence). This CDR3 has 14 amino acids. DNA of the CDR3: TGTGCCAGCAGTTCAACTCGACTGCGTGGGGAGCAGTTCTTC. This sequence encodes CASSSTRLRGEQFF.

This CDR3 is CASKPPGRGNQPQHF. The CDR3 DNA reads as TGTGCCAGCAAACCGCCAGGGCGAGGCAATCAGCCCCAGCATTTT. The chain employs TRBV7-2 and TRBJ1-5; maybe TRBD1 (5 bases). The CDR3 loop spans 15 amino acids. Germline V gene lookup returns CDR1 SGHTA and CDR2 FQGNSA. The V gene lost 7 bases and the J gene lost 2 bases, with 15 bases spanning the gap. Together with reference TRBV7-2 and TRBJ1-5, the CDR3 gives the full variable domain: GAGVSQSPSNKVTEKGKDVELRCDPISGHTALYWYRQSLGQGLEFLIYFQGNSAPDKSGLPSDRFSAERTGGSVSTLTIQRTQQEDSAVYLCASKPPGRGNQPQHFGDGTRLSIL.

The chain has TRBV29-1 and TRBJ1-1; 8 nucleotides agree with TRBD1. The CDR3 sequence is 12 residues long. Germline V CDR1 and CDR2: SQVTM, ANQGSEA. V lost 6 bases, J lost 4 bases, and 4 bases stayed unmatched. CDR3 coding DNA: TGCAGCGTGGACAGGGAAGGCACTGAAGCTTTCTTT. Protein sequence: CSVDREGTEAFF. The full variable domain, with the rest looked up from reference TRBV29-1 and TRBJ1-1, is SAVISQKPSRDICQRGTSLTIQCQVDSQVTMMFWYRQQPGQSLTLIATANQGSEATYESGFVIDKFPISRPNLTFSTLTVSNMSPEDSSIYLCSVDREGTEAFFGQGTRLTVV.

The gene calls are TRBV20-1 and TRBJ2-3; perhaps TRBD2 as D (6 bases). Per the germline V gene, CDR1 is DFQATT and CDR2 is SNEGSKA (reference sequence). V was pared by 1 base and J by 12 bases, with 11 bases between. There are 11 residues in the CDR3. CDR3 protein: CSARVGTGQYF. As DNA, the CDR3 is TGCAGTGCTAGAGTAGGGACTGGACAGTATTTT.

About this clone: One junction end disagrees with the germline gene, perhaps due to a read error. This chain joins TRBV9 and TRBJ2-2; 8 positions agree with TRBD2. CDR3 length: 18 amino acids. Germline V gene data show CDR1 as SGDLS and CDR2 as YYNGEE. The CDR3 bases are TGTGCCAGCAGCGTAGCAGTACTAGCGGCCTCGAACCCCGGGGAGCTGTTTTTT. This codes for CASSVAVLAASNPGELFF. The full variable domain, with the rest looked up from reference TRBV9 and TRBJ2-2, is DSGVTQTPKHLITATGQRVTLRCSPRSGDLSVYWYQQSLDQGLQFLIQYYNGEERAKGNILERFSAQQFPDLHSELNLSSLELGDSALYFCASSVAVLAASNPGELFFGEGSRLTVL.

The rearrangement uses TRBV28 and TRBJ2-7; D ambiguous. Germline CDR1 MDHEN, CDR2 SYDVKM. The germline V and J ends were trimmed by 4 bases and 4 bases, with 17 bases remaining between them. The CDR3 contains 15 residues. CDR3 sequence: CASSSSLRLGYEQYF. The CDR3 DNA is TGTGCCAGCAGTTCAAGCCTCCGCCTGGGGTACGAGCAGTACTTC.

The V gene is TRBV11-2, the J gene TRBJ1-5; perhaps TRBD1 as D (5 bases). Germline V CDR1 and CDR2: SGHAT, FQNNGV. The CDR3 extends over 14 amino acids. The V end was cut by 6 bases, the J end by 4 bases, with 13 bases between. The CDR3 nucleotides are TGTGCCAGCAGACAGGTTCGGCGGAATCAGCCCCAGCATTTT. This gives the protein CASRQVRRNQPQHF.

About this clone itself: This specimen includes other DNA sequences encoding the same CDR3. J is TRBJ2-2 and V is TRBV7-2; D is unclear. V was clipped by 5 bases and J by 3 bases, with 4 bases between them. Germline V lookup: CDR1 SGHTA, CDR2 FQGNSA. The CDR3 sequence is 12 residues long. The CDR3 sequence: CASSLDTGELFF. As DNA, the CDR3 is TGTGCCAGCAGCCTGGACACCGGGGAGCTGTTTTTT.

The table lists this clone with a count of one. The rearrangement links TRBV28 to TRBJ1-1; maybe TRBD1 (6 bases). Trimming removed 6 bases from V and 8 bases from J, with 10 bases in between. Germline CDR1 and CDR2: MDHEN and SYDVKM. CDR3 length: 11 amino acids. CDR3 amino acids: CASRTGTEAFF. CDR3 DNA: TGTGCCAGCAGAACCGGGACAGAAGCTTTCTTT.

The J gene is TRBJ2-7, the V gene TRBV7-2; D gene ambiguous. Germline V gene sequence: CDR1 SGHTA, CDR2 FQGNSA. The CDR3 extends over 11 amino acids. Trimming took off 8 bases at V and 0 bases at J, with 5 bases between the two ends. CDR3 DNA sequence: TGTGCCAGCCGCGCCTCCTACGAGCAGTACTTC. As protein: CASRASYEQYF.

The rearrangement links TRBV27 to TRBJ2-1, with a possible D match to TRBD1 (5 bases). CDR1 and CDR2 (germline): MNHEY, SMNVEV (reference sequence). There are 16 residues in the CDR3. Trimming removed 2 bases at V and 5 bases at J, with 16 bases between. The CDR3 sequence is CASSLRAGFANNEQFF. The CDR3 nucleotides read TGTGCCAGCAGTTTAAGGGCAGGGTTCGCAAACAATGAGCAGTTCTTC.

The J gene is TRBJ1-5, the V gene TRBV28, with TRBD1 identical over 7 bases. After removal of 7 bases from V and 6 bases from J, the junction contained 6 bases not matched to a gene. This CDR3 has 13 residues. Looked up from germline, CDR1 is MDHEN and CDR2 is SYDVKM. CDR3 residues: CASMKGAGQPQHF. The CDR3 bases are TGTGCCAGCATGAAGGGGGCCGGTCAGCCCCAGCATTTT.

The rearrangement joins TRBV5-8 to TRBJ2-7, with 7 bases identical to TRBD2. After removal of 4 bases from V and 3 bases from J, the junction contained 7 bases not matched to a gene. The CDR3 sequence is 14 residues long. Germline V lookup: CDR1 SGHTS, CDR2 YDEGEE. The CDR3 is CASSRGVALYEQYF. The CDR3 nucleotides read TGTGCCAGCAGCCGGGGGGTAGCCCTCTACGAGCAGTACTTC. Drawing the rest from reference TRBV5-8 and TRBJ2-7, the complete variable domain is EAGVTQSPTHLIKTRGQQATLRCSPISGHTSVYWYQQALGLGLQFLLWYDEGEERNRGNFPPRFSGRQFPNYSSELNVNALELEDSALYLCASSRGVALYEQYFGPGTRLTVT.

This rearrangement joins TRBV9 to TRBJ2-1, with 10 bases matching TRBD1. This CDR3 contains 13 residues. The trim removed 3 bases at V and 7 bases at J, leaving 1 base unmatched. Germline lookup yields CDR1 SGDLS and CDR2 YYNGEE. The DNA for the CDR3 is TGTGCCAGCAGCGCGGACAGGGGGAATGAGCAGTTCTTC. Protein: CASSADRGNEQFF.

The chain uses TRBV9 and TRBJ2-1; 11 bases match TRBD2. The V segment lost 0 bases and the J segment 5 bases; nucleotides outside the gene matches: 7. The CDR3 covers 17 residues. The germline V gene encodes CDR1 SGDLS and CDR2 YYNGEE. The CDR3 sequence is CASSVAWVGLADNEQFF. Here the CDR3 DNA reads TGTGCCAGCAGCGTAGCTTGGGTGGGACTAGCGGACAATGAGCAGTTCTTC.